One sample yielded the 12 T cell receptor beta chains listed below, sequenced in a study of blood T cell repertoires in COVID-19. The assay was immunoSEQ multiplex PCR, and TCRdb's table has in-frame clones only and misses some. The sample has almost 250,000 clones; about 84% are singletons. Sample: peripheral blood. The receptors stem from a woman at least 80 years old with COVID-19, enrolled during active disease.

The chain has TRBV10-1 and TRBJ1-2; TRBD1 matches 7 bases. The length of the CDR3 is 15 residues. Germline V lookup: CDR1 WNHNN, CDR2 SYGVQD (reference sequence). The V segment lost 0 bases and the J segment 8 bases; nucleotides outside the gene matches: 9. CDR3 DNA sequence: TGCGCCAGCAGTGAGTCGATAGAGGGGGCGGAGGGCTACACCTTC. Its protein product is CASSESIEGAEGYTF.

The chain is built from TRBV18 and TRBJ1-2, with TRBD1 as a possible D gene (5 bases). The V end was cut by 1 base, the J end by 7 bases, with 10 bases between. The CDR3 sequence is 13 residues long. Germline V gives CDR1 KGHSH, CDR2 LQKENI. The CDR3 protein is CASSPQGLPGYTF. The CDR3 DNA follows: TGTGCCAGCTCACCACAGGGACTCCCTGGCTACACCTTC.

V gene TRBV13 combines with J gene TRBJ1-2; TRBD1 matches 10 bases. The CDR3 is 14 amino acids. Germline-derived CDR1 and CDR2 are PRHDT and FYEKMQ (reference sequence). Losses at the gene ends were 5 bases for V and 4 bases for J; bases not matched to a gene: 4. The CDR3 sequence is CASSHRDRGYGYTF. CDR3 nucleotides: TGTGCCAGCAGCCACCGGGACAGGGGCTATGGCTACACCTTC.

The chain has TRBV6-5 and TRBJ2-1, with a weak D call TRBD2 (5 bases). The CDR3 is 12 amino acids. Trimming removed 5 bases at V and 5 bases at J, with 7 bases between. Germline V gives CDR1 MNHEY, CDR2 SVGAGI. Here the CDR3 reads CASSRRDNEQFF. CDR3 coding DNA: TGTGCCAGCAGTCGGCGGGACAATGAGCAGTTCTTC.

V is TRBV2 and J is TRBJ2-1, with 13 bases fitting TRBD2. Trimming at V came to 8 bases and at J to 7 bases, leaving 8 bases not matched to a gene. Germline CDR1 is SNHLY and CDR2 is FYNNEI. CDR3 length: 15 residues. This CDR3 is CASRIRLAGGNEQFF. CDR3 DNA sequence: TGTGCCAGCCGGATCCGACTAGCGGGGGGTAATGAGCAGTTCTTC.

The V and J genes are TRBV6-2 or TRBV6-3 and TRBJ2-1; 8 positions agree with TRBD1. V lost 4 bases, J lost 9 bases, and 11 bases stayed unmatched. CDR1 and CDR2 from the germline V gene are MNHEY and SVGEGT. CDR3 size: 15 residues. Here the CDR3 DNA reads TGTGCCAGCAGTTCCCGGGACAGGCCCACAGGTGAGCAGTTCTTC. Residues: CASSSRDRPTGEQFF.

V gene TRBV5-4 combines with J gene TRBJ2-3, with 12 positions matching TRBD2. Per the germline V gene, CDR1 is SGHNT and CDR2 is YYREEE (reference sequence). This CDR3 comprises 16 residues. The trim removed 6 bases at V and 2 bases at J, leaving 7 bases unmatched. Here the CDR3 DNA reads TGTGCCAGCAACAATCTAGCGGGGGGGCTCACAGATACGCAGTATTTT. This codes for CASNNLAGGLTDTQYF.

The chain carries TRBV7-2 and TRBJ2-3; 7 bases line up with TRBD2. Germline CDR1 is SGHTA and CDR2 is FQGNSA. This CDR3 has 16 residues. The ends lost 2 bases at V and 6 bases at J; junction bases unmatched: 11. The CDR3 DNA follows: TGTGCCAGCAGCTTAAGTCCAGCGGGGATTGTGGATACGCAGTATTTT. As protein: CASSLSPAGIVDTQYF.

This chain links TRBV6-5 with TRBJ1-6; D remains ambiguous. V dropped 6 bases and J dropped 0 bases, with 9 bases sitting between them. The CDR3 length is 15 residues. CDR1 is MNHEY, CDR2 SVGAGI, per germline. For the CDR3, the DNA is TGTGCCAGCAGCTCGGGTAGCTCCTATAATTCACCCCTCCACTTT. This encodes CASSSGSSYNSPLHF.

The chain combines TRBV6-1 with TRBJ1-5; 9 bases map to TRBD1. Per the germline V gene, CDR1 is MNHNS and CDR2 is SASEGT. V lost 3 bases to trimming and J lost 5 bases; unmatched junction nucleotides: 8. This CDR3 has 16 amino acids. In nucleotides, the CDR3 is TGTGCCAGCAGTGACCTTCAGGGACAGGGCTATCAGCCCCAGCATTTT. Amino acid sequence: CASSDLQGQGYQPQHF.

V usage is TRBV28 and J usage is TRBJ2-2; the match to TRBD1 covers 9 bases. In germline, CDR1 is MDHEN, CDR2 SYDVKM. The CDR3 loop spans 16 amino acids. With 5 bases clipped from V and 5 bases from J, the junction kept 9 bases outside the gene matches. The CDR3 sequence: CASSRPGQGGTGELFF. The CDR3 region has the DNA TGTGCCAGCAGTCGTCCGGGACAGGGAGGAACCGGGGAGCTGTTTTTT.

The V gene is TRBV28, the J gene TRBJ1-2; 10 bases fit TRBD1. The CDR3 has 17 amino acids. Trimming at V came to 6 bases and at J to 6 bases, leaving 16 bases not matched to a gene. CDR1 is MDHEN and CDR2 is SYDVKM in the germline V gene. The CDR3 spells CASSLDRGPTRFDGYTF. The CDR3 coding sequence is TGTGCCAGCAGCCTCGACAGGGGGCCCACCCGGTTTGATGGCTACACCTTC.